A selection of T cell receptor beta chains follows, all from one sample in a study of blood T cell repertoires in COVID-19. Method: immunoSEQ multiplex PCR; TCRdb's copy keeps in-frame clones and lacks some. Of about 250,000 clones in the sample, about 89% are singletons; the top ten hold 1.5% to 2%. Material: peripheral blood. The receptors stem from a woman aged 55-69 years who had recovered from COVID-19. Each CDR3 is given with its conserved first and last residue. D genes are given only for firm matches. Clone size is not always given. Where it is, it says once, few, many or a class for expanded clones.

d_gene	v_gene	abundance	j_gene	CDR3aa	CDR3nt
-	TRBV5-4	many	TRBJ2-7	CASSLETPWDEQYF	TGTGCCAGCAGCTTGGAGACTCCCTGGGACGAGCAGTACTTC
-	TRBV18	-	TRBJ2-7	CASSPGGAGDYEQYF	TGTGCCAGCTCACCGGGTGGGGCAGGGGACTACGAGCAGTACTTC
-	TRBV7-8	-	TRBJ1-2	CASSPQPGFTYGYTF	TGTGCCAGCAGCCCCCAGCCGGGGTTCACCTATGGCTACACCTTC
-	TRBV7-2	-	TRBJ2-1	CASSLTEYNEQFF	TGTGCCAGCAGCTTGACAGAATACAATGAGCAGTTCTTC
TRBD2	TRBV5-1	-	TRBJ2-7	CASSRKSSGGLTPYEQYF	TGCGCCAGCAGCAGGAAGTCTAGCGGGGGGCTAACGCCCTACGAGCAGTACTTC
-	TRBV7-2	-	TRBJ2-1	CASSSNPTSVVEQFF	TGTGCCAGCAGCTCCAACCCGACTAGTGTCGTTGAGCAGTTCTTC
-	TRBV12-3/TRBV12-4	-	TRBJ1-6	CASSLDVSPLHF	TGTGCCAGCAGTTTAGATGTATCGCCCCTCCACTTT
TRBD1	TRBV28	few	TRBJ1-6	CASSRSGQGNSPLHF	TGTGCCAGCAGTCGCTCGGGACAGGGGAATTCACCCCTCCACTTT
TRBD1	TRBV19	-	TRBJ2-5	CASSTRQGPAGTQYF	TGTGCCAGTAGTACACGACAGGGGCCGGCGGGGACCCAGTACTTC
-	TRBV19	once	TRBJ2-6	CASSILSGANVLTF	TGTGCCAGTAGTATTCTCTCTGGGGCCAACGTCCTGACTTTC
TRBD1	TRBV27	-	TRBJ2-1	CASSTRTGAIDNEQFF	TGTGCCAGCAGTACCAGGACAGGGGCGATTGACAATGAGCAGTTCTTC
TRBD2	TRBV4-2	-	TRBJ2-3	CASSRVSGGVVDTQYF	TGTGCCAGCAGCCGGGTGTCGGGGGGGGTAGTAGATACGCAGTATTTT
TRBD2	TRBV28	-	TRBJ2-3	CASTVVGLAGGRKSTDTQYF	TGTGCCAGCACCGTCGTGGGGCTAGCGGGGGGCCGTAAAAGCACAGATACGCAGTATTTT
TRBD2	TRBV6-1	-	TRBJ2-2	CASSDWASGFPGELFF	TGTGCCAGCAGTGACTGGGCTAGCGGGTTTCCCGGGGAGCTGTTTTTT
TRBD1	TRBV27	-	TRBJ1-5	CASSTRTGVGQPQHF	TGTGCCAGCAGTACTCGGACAGGGGTCGGTCAGCCCCAGCATTTT
-	TRBV6-6	-	TRBJ1-4	CASSSGGGAEKLFF	TGTGCCAGCAGTTCTGGTGGGGGGGCCGAAAAACTGTTTTTT
TRBD2	TRBV3-1/TRBV3-2	-	TRBJ2-3	CASSPGTSGLSTDTQYF	TGTGCCAGCAGCCCCGGGACTAGCGGACTTAGCACAGATACGCAGTATTTT
-	TRBV28	-	TRBJ1-5	CASSSGSQPQHF	TGTGCCAGCAGTTCAGGGTCTCAGCCCCAGCATTTT
-	TRBV18	-	TRBJ1-1	CASSPQGAEAFF	TGTGCCAGCTCACCTCAGGGCGCTGAAGCTTTCTTT
TRBD2	TRBV14	-	TRBJ2-5	CASSQYSGAYQETQYF	TGTGCCAGCAGCCAATATAGCGGGGCGTACCAAGAGACCCAGTACTTC
TRBD2	TRBV5-1	-	TRBJ2-5	CASSSWTSGGWETQYF	TGCGCCAGCAGCTCCTGGACTAGCGGGGGGTGGGAGACCCAGTACTTC
-	TRBV28	-	TRBJ2-7	CASSLGTTPSYEQYF	TGTGCCAGCAGTTTAGGGACAACTCCCTCCTACGAGCAGTACTTC
-	TRBV7-3	-	TRBJ2-7	CASSTGLGSYEQYF	TGTGCCAGCAGCACAGGGTTAGGATCCTACGAGCAGTACTTC
-	TRBV11-2	-	TRBJ1-5	CASSLDQSNQPQHF	TGTGCCAGCAGCTTAGACCAGAGCAATCAGCCCCAGCATTTT
-	TRBV3-1/TRBV3-2	-	TRBJ1-2	CASSIRQFNYGYTF	TGTGCCAGCAGCATACGACAGTTCAACTATGGCTACACCTTC
-	TRBV28	-	TRBJ1-3	CASRRITGSGNTIYF	TGTGCCAGCAGGCGAATCACAGGCTCTGGAAACACCATATATTTT
-	TRBV5-1	-	TRBJ2-1	CASSLGQGGYNEQFF	TGCGCCAGCAGCTTGGGTCAGGGCGGCTACAATGAGCAGTTCTTC
TRBD2	TRBV5-4	once	TRBJ2-5	CASSLSAGGLETQYF	TGTGCCAGCAGCCTATCAGCGGGGGGGCTTGAGACCCAGTACTTC
-	TRBV9	few	TRBJ1-6	CASSATGSYNSPLHF	TGTGCCAGCAGCGCCACAGGGTCCTATAATTCACCCCTCCACTTT
TRBD1	TRBV13	-	TRBJ1-2	CASSLAPGQGVYGYTF	TGTGCCAGCAGCTTAGCCCCGGGACAGGGGGTGTATGGCTACACCTTC
TRBD1	TRBV10-3	-	TRBJ1-4	CAISPSRDSNEKLFF	TGTGCCATCAGTCCGTCCCGGGACAGTAATGAAAAACTGTTTTTT
TRBD1	TRBV7-2	-	TRBJ1-3	CASSSGTGGFGNTIYF	TGTGCCAGCAGCTCCGGGACAGGGGGCTTCGGAAACACCATATATTTT
TRBD1	TRBV6-5	few	TRBJ1-2	CASQRTGGHYGYTF	TGTGCCAGTCAACGGACAGGTGGGCACTATGGCTACACCTTC
-	TRBV2	-	TRBJ1-1	CASSRDINTEAFF	TGTGCCAGCAGCCGGGACATCAACACTGAAGCTTTCTTT
TRBD2	TRBV6-6	-	TRBJ2-7	CASSWGRTSGGAAYF	TGTGCCAGCAGTTGGGGCCGGACTAGCGGGGGGGCGGCGTACTTC
-	TRBV15	-	TRBJ2-7	CATRRDTNSYEQYF	TGTGCCACCAGACGCGACACAAATTCCTACGAGCAGTACTTC
-	TRBV23-1	-	TRBJ1-3	CAGVQGYSGNTIYF	TGCGCCGGGGTACAGGGATACTCTGGAAACACCATATATTTT
-	TRBV6-1	-	TRBJ2-4	CASSEPGTPGDIQYF	TGTGCCAGCAGTGAACCAGGGACCCCGGGGGACATTCAGTACTTC
TRBD1	TRBV19	-	TRBJ1-2	CASQEDRGRGRTYGYTF	TGTGCCAGTCAAGAGGACAGGGGGCGCGGTCGTACCTATGGCTACACCTTC
-	TRBV19	-	TRBJ2-1	CASSRAPQNEQFF	TGTGCCAGTTCCAGGGCCCCCCAGAATGAGCAGTTCTTC
-	TRBV2	few	TRBJ1-2	CASTLSRGSGRIYGYTF	TGTGCCAGCACCCTCTCGCGAGGGTCAGGACGGATCTATGGCTACACCTTC
-	TRBV7-3	-	TRBJ2-5	CASSLSGPWAETQYF	TGTGCCAGCAGCTTAAGTGGGCCTTGGGCGGAGACCCAGTACTTC
TRBD1	TRBV7-2	-	TRBJ1-4	CASSFGQGGEKLFF	TGTGCCAGCAGCTTCGGACAGGGGGGCGAAAAACTGTTTTTT
TRBD1	TRBV4-2	-	TRBJ1-2	CASSQLDRARYGYTF	TGTGCCAGCAGCCAACTGGACAGGGCAAGGTATGGCTACACCTTC
-	TRBV7-2	-	TRBJ1-4	CASSPPGNLVGEKLFF	TGTGCCAGCAGCCCCCCCGGGAATCTCGTTGGTGAAAAACTGTTTTTT
TRBD1	TRBV28	-	TRBJ1-5	CASSTPPGTGGRQPQHF	TGTGCCAGCAGTACACCTCCCGGGACAGGGGGACGTCAGCCCCAGCATTTT
TRBD1	TRBV19	-	TRBJ1-3	CASKFDRDIGNTIYF	TGTGCCAGTAAATTCGACAGGGACATTGGAAACACCATATATTTT
TRBD1	TRBV3-1/TRBV3-2	-	TRBJ2-2	CASSQGDRSGELFF	TGTGCCAGCAGCCAAGGGGACAGGTCCGGGGAGCTGTTTTTT
-	TRBV29-1	-	TRBJ2-7	CSVDSFGGAGYEQYF	TGCAGCGTTGATAGTTTTGGGGGCGCCGGCTACGAGCAGTACTTC
-	TRBV9	-	TRBJ2-2	CARTLGEATTGELFF	TGTGCCAGGACCTTGGGGGAGGCGACCACCGGGGAGCTGTTTTTT
TRBD2	TRBV11-2	-	TRBJ2-2	CASSALAGIAGELFF	TGTGCCAGCAGCGCACTAGCGGGGATCGCCGGGGAGCTGTTTTTT
TRBD1	TRBV6-5	-	TRBJ1-6	CASITDRFGSPLHF	TGTGCCAGCATCACGGACAGGTTTGGTTCACCCCTCCACTTT